Listed below are T cell receptor beta chains from one sample, sequenced in a study of neoadjuvant nivolumab and ipilimumab in lung cancer. Measured with immunoSEQ multiplex PCR; TCRdb has only the in-frame clones, and not every one. Counted here are about 19,000 clones, more than 75% occurring once; the ten biggest clones make up around 2.1%. The material sequenced was peripheral blood, taken before neoadjuvant nivolumab, alone or with ipilimumab. The source of these receptors is an adult with non-small cell lung cancer. Each CDR3 is given with its conserved first and last residue. The order of the fields is V gene, J gene, D gene, CDR3 protein, CDR3 DNA. The D gene is left open where the match is weak.

V gene: TRBV11-2
J gene: TRBJ1-2
D gene: NA
CDR3 protein: CASSLEGVGYTF
CDR3 DNA: TGTGCCAGCAGCTTAGAAGGGGTGGGCTACACCTTC

V gene: TRBV28
J gene: TRBJ2-7
D gene: TRBD2
CDR3 protein: CASSFLAGNPYEQYF
CDR3 DNA: TGTGCCAGCAGTTTTCTAGCGGGAAACCCCTACGAGCAGTACTTC

V gene: TRBV4-3
J gene: TRBJ1-2
D gene: TRBD1
CDR3 protein: CASSQGGDRTYGYTF
CDR3 DNA: TGCGCCAGCAGCCAAGGGGGGGACAGGACCTATGGCTACACCTTC

V gene: TRBV2
J gene: TRBJ2-7
D gene: TRBD1
CDR3 protein: CASNPGQGYHEQYF
CDR3 DNA: TGTGCCAGCAACCCGGGACAGGGGTACCACGAGCAGTACTTC

V gene: TRBV9
J gene: TRBJ2-1
D gene: NA
CDR3 protein: CASGLTDRHEQFF
CDR3 DNA: TGTGCTTCCGGACTGACCGATCGACATGAGCAGTTCTTC

V gene: TRBV5-1
J gene: TRBJ2-2
D gene: NA
CDR3 protein: CASSLGSSGNTGELFF
CDR3 DNA: TGCGCCAGCAGCTTGGGTTCAAGCGGGAACACCGGGGAGCTGTTTTTT

V gene: TRBV5-1
J gene: TRBJ1-1
D gene: NA
CDR3 protein: CASRGGGNTEAFF
CDR3 DNA: TGCGCCAGCAGGGGAGGGGGGAACACTGAAGCTTTCTTT

V gene: TRBV5-8
J gene: TRBJ2-7
D gene: NA
CDR3 protein: CASSLHRVKTYEQYF
CDR3 DNA: TGTGCCAGCAGCTTACACCGGGTCAAAACCTACGAGCAGTACTTC

V gene: TRBV19
J gene: TRBJ1-2
D gene: TRBD1
CDR3 protein: CASSSPRDRDYGYTF
CDR3 DNA: TGTGCCAGTAGTAGCCCCCGGGACAGGGATTACGGCTACACCTTC

V gene: TRBV7-9
J gene: TRBJ2-7
D gene: NA
CDR3 protein: CASRRSGGGYEQYF
CDR3 DNA: TGTGCCAGCAGGCGGTCCGGAGGAGGCTACGAGCAGTACTTC

V gene: TRBV11-2
J gene: TRBJ2-1
D gene: NA
CDR3 protein: CASSPEGYSYNEQFF
CDR3 DNA: TGTGCCAGCAGCCCGGAGGGATACTCCTACAATGAGCAGTTCTTC